Listed below are T cell receptor beta chains from one sample, sequenced in a study of regulatory T cells in long-lasting Graves disease. TCRdb re-derived calls from the multiplex PCR reads in MiXCR, one entry per CDR3 protein. The data show a few hundred thousand distinct CDR3 sequences, with approximately 21% seen just once and around 7% held by the top ten. Sequences were derived from peripheral blood mononuclear cells (PBMCs), sampled when the disease was refractory, from a patient treated with antithyroid drugs. The receptors were gathered from a female donor with Graves disease. Each CDR3 is given with its conserved first and last residue. A D gene is named only where the DNA matches it firmly. Not all rows give a size; the values are once, few, many and, for expanded clones, a class.

clone_size	d_call	v_call	j_call	cdr3_aa	cdr3_nt
NA	NA	TRBV6-2/TRBV6-3	TRBJ2-3	CASSYGGAADTQYF	TGTGCCAGCAGTTACGGGGGAGCAGCAGATACGCAGTATTTT
NA	NA	TRBV7-9	TRBJ1-2	CVSSLEKTLQGNGYTF	TGTGTCAGCAGCTTAGAGAAGACGCTACAGGGTAATGGCTACACCTTC
few	NA	TRBV6-5	TRBJ1-6	CASSYDSPLHF	TGTGCCAGCAGTTATGATTCACCCCTCCACTTT
many	NA	TRBV28	TRBJ2-7	CASHRPRHRIYEQYF	TGTGCCAGTCATCGACCGAGACACCGCATTTACGAGCAGTACTTC
many	NA	TRBV28	TRBJ1-1	CASSLPSSGTWTPEAFF	TGTGCCAGCAGTTTACCCTCTTCCGGGACCTGGACCCCTGAAGCTTTCTTT
many	NA	TRBV20-1	TRBJ1-5	CSAPPGQVDQPQHF	TGCAGTGCTCCCCCGGGGCAGGTGGATCAGCCCCAGCATTTT
NA	NA	TRBV7-8	TRBJ1-2	CASSLGAGRNYGYTF	TGTGCCAGCAGCTTAGGGGCAGGGAGAAACTATGGCTACACCTTC
few	TRBD2	TRBV5-4	TRBJ2-5	CASSEGLAGATQETQYF	TGTGCCAGCAGCGAGGGACTAGCGGGAGCCACGCAAGAGACCCAGTACTTC
NA	TRBD1	TRBV28	TRBJ2-5	CASSLPQDDRGTFF	TGTGCCAGCAGTTTACCCCAGGACGACAGGGGGACTTTCTTC
many	NA	TRBV12-3/TRBV12-4	TRBJ1-6	CASSRGTPSPLHF	TGTGCCAGCAGCCGGGGGACTCCTTCACCCCTCCACTTT
few	NA	TRBV7-3	TRBJ2-5	CASSFISPGTQYF	TGTGCCAGCAGCTTTATTAGTCCAGGGACCCAGTACTTC
NA	TRBD1	TRBV5-1	TRBJ1-1	CASSLSRDSLRASEAFF	TGCGCCAGCAGCTTGTCCAGGGACAGCCTTCGAGCGTCTGAAGCTTTCTTT
many	TRBD1	TRBV3-1	TRBJ1-1	CASSQGQGFNTEAFF	TGTGCCAGCAGCCAAGGACAGGGGTTTAACACTGAAGCTTTCTTT